This T cell receptor beta chain was captured by sequencing in a study of cytomegalovirus exposure and HLA in healthy donors. Background on the study: Later analysis reported that the approximately 130 validation repertoires shared the platform of the approximately 670 first-cohort repertoires.

Repertoires were generated with immunoSEQ multiplex PCR, while TCRdb's copy carries only in-frame clones and drops some. The sample consists of 300,000 to 400,000 clones, just over 85% of them appearing once. This CDR3 contains 17 residues. The V and J ends lost 6 bases and 7 bases, in that order; junction bases with no gene match: 15. Germline V gene lookup returns CDR1 MDHEN and CDR2 SYDVKM. Sequencing was carried out using PBMCs. The chain has TRBV28 and TRBJ2-4, with 10 bases identical to TRBD2. The clonotype was recovered from a woman aged 18 to 35 in good health and CMV-seronegative. DNA of the CDR3: TGTGCCAGCAGACCTGGGGGGCTAGCGGGAGCTGAGAACATTCAGTACTTC. It specifies CASRPGGLAGAENIQYF.